These T cell receptor beta chains were read from a single sample in a study of blood T cell repertoires in COVID-19. TCRdb's table, derived via immunoSEQ multiplex PCR, lists solely in-frame clones and lacks some. The data show 250,000 to 350,000 clones, with over 80% seen just once and about 6% held by the top ten. Input material: peripheral blood. The receptors were gathered from a woman in her fifties or sixties with COVID-19, enrolled during active disease. CDR3s include the opening cysteine and the closing phenylalanine or tryptophan. A D gene is named only where the DNA matches it firmly. Size values are once, few and many counts, or a class for expanded clones, and some rows have none.

. | TRBJ2-1 | TRBV7-9 | . | TGTGCCAGCAGCTTAAGACCCCTCGGGAGAACGGACAATGAGCAGTTCTTC | CASSLRPLGRTDNEQFF
TRBD1 | TRBJ1-2 | TRBV11-2 | . | TGTGCCAGCAGCCAAACCGGGACAGTCCCCTATGGCTACACCTTC | CASSQTGTVPYGYTF
. | TRBJ1-4 | TRBV11-2 | . | TGTGCCAGCAGCTTGGTTCCCGGGGGTTGGGGTGAAAAACTGTTTTTT | CASSLVPGGWGEKLFF
TRBD2 | TRBJ2-2 | TRBV5-6 | . | TGTGCCAGCAGCTTCTTACTAGCGGGAGCCACCGGGGAGCTGTTTTTT | CASSFLLAGATGELFF
TRBD2 | TRBJ2-2 | TRBV5-1 | once | TGCGCCAGCAGCACGGGACTAGCGGGAGGGCCGAACACCGGGGAGCTGTTTTTT | CASSTGLAGGPNTGELFF
. | TRBJ1-5 | TRBV7-2 | few | TGTGCCAGCAGCTTAGACGGAGGACAGCCCCAGCATTTT | CASSLDGGQPQHF
. | TRBJ2-1 | TRBV11-3 | . | TGTGCCAGCAGCCAGGGATCAGTAGCCTACAATGAGCAGTTCTTC | CASSQGSVAYNEQFF
TRBD1 | TRBJ2-3 | TRBV5-8 | . | TGTGCCAGCAGCGAATGGGACAGGGCCTCAGATACGCAGTATTTT | CASSEWDRASDTQYF
TRBD1 | TRBJ2-7 | TRBV25-1 | . | TGTGCCAGCAGTGAATTGGGGACAGGGTCCCACGAGCAGTACTTC | CASSELGTGSHEQYF
TRBD2 | TRBJ2-7 | TRBV6-6 | . | TGTGCCAGCAGTTACTCGGCGGGAGGTATGAACGAGCAGTACTTC | CASSYSAGGMNEQYF
. | TRBJ2-7 | TRBV4-1 | . | TGCGCCAGCAGCCAAGGAAATGGGGCACTTTACGAGCAGTACTTC | CASSQGNGALYEQYF
TRBD1 | TRBJ1-2 | TRBV30 | . | TGTGCCTGGAGTGTACTGACAGGGGGAGACTATGGCTACACCTTC | CAWSVLTGGDYGYTF
. | TRBJ2-3 | TRBV2 | . | TGTGCCAGCAGTGGGCAGGGGCCCCCTAGGAGCACAGATACGCAGTATTTT | CASSGQGPPRSTDTQYF
. | TRBJ1-6 | TRBV5-5 | once | TGTGCCAGCGATGCCACGAGCTCCTATAATTCACCCCTCCACTTT | CASDATSSYNSPLHF
. | TRBJ2-1 | TRBV27 | . | TGTGCCAGCAGTTTAGCCCCTAGCGTCAGTCCCAACAATGAGCAGTTCTTC | CASSLAPSVSPNNEQFF
. | TRBJ2-7 | TRBV5-5 | . | TGTGCCAGCAGCCAGCAGGGACTTCCCTACGAGCAGTACTTC | CASSQQGLPYEQYF
TRBD1 | TRBJ1-2 | TRBV27 | many | TGTGCCAGCAGTTCCTCACCCGACAGGGCATTCAATGGCTACACCTTC | CASSSSPDRAFNGYTF
TRBD1 | TRBJ1-3 | TRBV2 | medium-sized | TGTGCCAGCCGCCCGTGGACAGGGGTGGGAAACACCATATATTTT | CASRPWTGVGNTIYF
. | TRBJ2-3 | TRBV24-1 | . | TGTGCCACCAGTGATCCAGACCGACTCGGTGGGACGCAGTATTTT | CATSDPDRLGGTQYF
TRBD1 | TRBJ1-2 | TRBV7-3 | once | TGTGCCAGCAGCTCTTCCGGGACAGCAACTTATTCTAACTATGGCTACACCTTC | CASSSSGTATYSNYGYTF
TRBD1 | TRBJ2-7 | TRBV19 | . | TGTGCCAGTAGCCCCTTTATAGGTGGCAGGGGGCCCTACGAGCAGTACTTC | CASSPFIGGRGPYEQYF
TRBD1 | TRBJ1-5 | TRBV7-9 | once | TGTGCCAGCAGCCCGGGACAGCCCAATCAGCCCCAGCATTTT | CASSPGQPNQPQHF
TRBD1 | TRBJ1-5 | TRBV3-1/TRBV3-2 | . | TGTGCCAGCAGCCAAGTTCCGACAGGGGGGAATCAGCCCCAGCATTTT | CASSQVPTGGNQPQHF
. | TRBJ1-5 | TRBV21-1 | . | TGTGCCAGCAGCAGACAGTATAGCAATCAGCCCCAGCATTTT | CASSRQYSNQPQHF
TRBD1 | TRBJ2-2 | TRBV19 | . | TGTGCCAGTAGTATCCCCCGACAGGGAATGAACACCGGGGAGCTGTTTTTT | CASSIPRQGMNTGELFF
TRBD2 | TRBJ2-1 | TRBV2 | . | TGTGCCAGCAGATCCCGGACTAGCATGAACAATGAGCAGTTCTTC | CASRSRTSMNNEQFF
. | TRBJ2-7 | TRBV27 | once | TGTGCCAGCAGTTTAACCCAGGGGTCCCACGAGCAGTACTTC | CASSLTQGSHEQYF
. | TRBJ2-1 | TRBV2 | . | TGTGCCAGCATCACACCTACGGGAGTTGTGGATGAGCAGTTCTTC | CASITPTGVVDEQFF
. | TRBJ1-4 | TRBV11-2 | . | TGTGCCAGCAGCTTAGGAGAATATGAAAAACTGTTTTTT | CASSLGEYEKLFF
TRBD2 | TRBJ2-7 | TRBV6-2/TRBV6-3 | . | TGTGCCAGCAGTTTGGGACTAGCGGGAGGGCCGAGGGAGCAGTACTTC | CASSLGLAGGPREQYF
. | TRBJ1-5 | TRBV28 | . | TGTGCCAGCAGCTCAGGGTCCCATCAGCCCCAGCATTTT | CASSSGSHQPQHF
. | TRBJ2-5 | TRBV7-2 | . | TGTGCCAGCAGCCCTAGCTTCGGAGAGACCCAGTACTTC | CASSPSFGETQYF
. | TRBJ1-2 | TRBV12-3/TRBV12-4 | . | TGTGCCAGCAGTTTAGTGGAGAGTTATGGCTACACCTTC | CASSLVESYGYTF
TRBD1 | TRBJ2-7 | TRBV5-1 | . | TGCGCCAGCAGCTTGCCGACGGACAGGGAAGAGCAGTACTTC | CASSLPTDREEQYF
. | TRBJ1-2 | TRBV18 | . | TGTGCCAGCTCACCAGGCCTCTATGGCTACACCTTC | CASSPGLYGYTF
. | TRBJ1-6 | TRBV4-3 | . | TGCGCCAGCAGCCAAGACGCTCAGGGGATCGGCTCACCCCTCCACTTT | CASSQDAQGIGSPLHF
. | TRBJ1-6 | TRBV10-3 | . | TGTGCCATCAGGGGGGACACAAATAATTCACCCCTCCACTTT | CAIRGDTNNSPLHF
TRBD1 | TRBJ2-7 | TRBV7-9 | . | TGTGCCAGCAGCTTACAGACAGGGAGCTCCTACGAGCAGTACTTC | CASSLQTGSSYEQYF
. | TRBJ1-1 | TRBV18 | . | TGTGCCAGCTCACTGGGGGCCGGGACTGAAGCTTTCTTT | CASSLGAGTEAFF
TRBD2 | TRBJ2-2 | TRBV5-1 | . | TGCGCCAGCAGCTTGACTGGCGGGGGGACCGGGGAGCTGTTTTTT | CASSLTGGGTGELFF
. | TRBJ2-2 | TRBV5-6 | . | TGTGCCAGCAGCTTGGGTCACGGGGAGCTGTTTTTT | CASSLGHGELFF
. | TRBJ2-5 | TRBV6-6 | . | TGTGCCAGCAGTTACCCACAGAGTTCGAGAGGGGAGACCCAGTACTTC | CASSYPQSSRGETQYF
. | TRBJ2-1 | TRBV9 | . | TGTGCCAGCAGCGTTGTGGTTAGCTCCTACAATGAGCAGTTCTTC | CASSVVVSSYNEQFF
. | TRBJ1-3 | TRBV11-2 | . | TGTGCCAGCAGCTCCGCGGGTTACTCTGGAAACACCATATATTTT | CASSSAGYSGNTIYF
. | TRBJ2-1 | TRBV11-2 | . | TGTGCCAGCAGCTTAGACGGGAGAGCGGACAATGAGCAGTTCTTC | CASSLDGRADNEQFF
. | TRBJ2-1 | TRBV3-1/TRBV3-2 | . | TGTGCCAGCAGCCAAATTCCACTAGGAGGTGAGCAGTTCTTC | CASSQIPLGGEQFF
. | TRBJ2-2 | TRBV14 | . | TGTGCCAGCAGCCTCCGGCAGGGTCTAGGCACCGGGGAGCTGTTTTTT | CASSLRQGLGTGELFF
. | TRBJ1-4 | TRBV12-3/TRBV12-4 | . | TGTGCCAGCAGTTTCCGGAGGAATGAAAAACTGTTTTTT | CASSFRRNEKLFF
TRBD2 | TRBJ2-5 | TRBV11-3 | . | TGTGCCAGCAGCTTAGGTTTAGCGGGAGGCGGAGAGACCCAGTACTTC | CASSLGLAGGGETQYF
. | TRBJ1-2 | TRBV25-1 | . | TGTGCCAGCACAGACAGTAACTATGGCTACACCTTC | CASTDSNYGYTF
. | TRBJ1-2 | TRBV7-9 | few | TGTGCCAGCAGCTCACAGACTACTCCCTATGGCTACACCTTC | CASSSQTTPYGYTF
. | TRBJ2-1 | TRBV12-3/TRBV12-4 | . | TGTGCCAGCACTATCGCACCCCCTCTATCCCTTGTCTTC | CASTIAPPLSLVF
TRBD1 | TRBJ2-1 | TRBV19 | once | TGTGCCAGTAGTGCCGACAGGGGGTCGAACAATGAGCAGTTCTTC | CASSADRGSNNEQFF